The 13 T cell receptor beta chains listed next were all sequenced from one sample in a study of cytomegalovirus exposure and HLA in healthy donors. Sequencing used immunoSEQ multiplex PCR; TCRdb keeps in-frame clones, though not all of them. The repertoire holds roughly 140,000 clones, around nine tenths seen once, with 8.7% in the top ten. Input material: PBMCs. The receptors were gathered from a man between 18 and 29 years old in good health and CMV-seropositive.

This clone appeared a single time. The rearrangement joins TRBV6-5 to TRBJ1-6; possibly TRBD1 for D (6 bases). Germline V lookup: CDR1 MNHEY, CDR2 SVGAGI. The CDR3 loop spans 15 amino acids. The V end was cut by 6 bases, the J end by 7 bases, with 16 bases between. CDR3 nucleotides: TGTGCCAGCAGGGGTACAGGGAGATCAAATTCACCCCTCCACTTT. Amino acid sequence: CASRGTGRSNSPLHF.

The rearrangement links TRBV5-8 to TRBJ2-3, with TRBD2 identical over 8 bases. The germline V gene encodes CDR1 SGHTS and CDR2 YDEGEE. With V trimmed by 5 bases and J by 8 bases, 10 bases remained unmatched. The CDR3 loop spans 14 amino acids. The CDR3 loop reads CASSRPTSGRTQYF. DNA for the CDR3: TGTGCCAGCAGTCGGCCAACTAGCGGACGTACGCAGTATTTT.

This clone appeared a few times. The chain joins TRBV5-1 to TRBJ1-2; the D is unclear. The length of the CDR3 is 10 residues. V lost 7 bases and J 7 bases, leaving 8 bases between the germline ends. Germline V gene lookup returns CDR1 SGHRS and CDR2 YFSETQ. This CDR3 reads CASGGRGYTF. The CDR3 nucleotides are TGCGCCAGCGGAGGTCGTGGCTACACCTTC.

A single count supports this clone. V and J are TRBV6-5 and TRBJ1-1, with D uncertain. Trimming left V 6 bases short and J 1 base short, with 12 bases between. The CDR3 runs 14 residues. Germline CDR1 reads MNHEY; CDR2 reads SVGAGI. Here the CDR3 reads CASSRTEPNTEAFF. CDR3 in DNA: TGTGCCAGCAGCCGTACAGAGCCGAACACTGAAGCTTTCTTT.

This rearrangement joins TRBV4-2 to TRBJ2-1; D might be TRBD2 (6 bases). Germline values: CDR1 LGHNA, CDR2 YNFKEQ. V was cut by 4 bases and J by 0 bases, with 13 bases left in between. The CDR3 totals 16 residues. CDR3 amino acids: CASSLSVADSYNEQFF. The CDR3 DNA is TGTGCCAGCAGCCTATCGGTAGCGGACTCCTACAATGAGCAGTTCTTC.

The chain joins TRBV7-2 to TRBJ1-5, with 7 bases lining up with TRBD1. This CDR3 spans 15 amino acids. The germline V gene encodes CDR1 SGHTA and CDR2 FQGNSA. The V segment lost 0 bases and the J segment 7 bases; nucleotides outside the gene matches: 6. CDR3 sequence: CASSLAGTVGQPQHF. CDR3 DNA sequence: TGTGCCAGCAGCTTAGCGGGGACAGTGGGGCAGCCCCAGCATTTT.

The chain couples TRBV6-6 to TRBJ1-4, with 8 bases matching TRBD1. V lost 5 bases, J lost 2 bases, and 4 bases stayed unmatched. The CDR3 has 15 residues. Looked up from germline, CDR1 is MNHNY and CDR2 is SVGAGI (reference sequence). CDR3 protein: CASSTTGGTNEKLFF. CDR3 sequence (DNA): TGTGCCAGCAGTACCACAGGGGGGACTAATGAAAAACTGTTTTTT.

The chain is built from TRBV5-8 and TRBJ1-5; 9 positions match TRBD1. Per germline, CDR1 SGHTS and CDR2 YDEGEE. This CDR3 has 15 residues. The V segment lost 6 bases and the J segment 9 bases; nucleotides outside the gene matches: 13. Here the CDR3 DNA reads TGTGCCAGCACCCGAATATTGACAGGGGGGTCGCCCCAGCATTTT. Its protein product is CASTRILTGGSPQHF.

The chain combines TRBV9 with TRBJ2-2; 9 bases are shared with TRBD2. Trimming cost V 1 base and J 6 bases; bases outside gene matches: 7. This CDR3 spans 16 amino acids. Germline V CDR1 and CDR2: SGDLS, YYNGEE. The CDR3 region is CASSVLAGGLAGELFF. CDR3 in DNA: TGTGCCAGCAGCGTACTCGCGGGGGGGCTTGCCGGGGAGCTGTTTTTT.

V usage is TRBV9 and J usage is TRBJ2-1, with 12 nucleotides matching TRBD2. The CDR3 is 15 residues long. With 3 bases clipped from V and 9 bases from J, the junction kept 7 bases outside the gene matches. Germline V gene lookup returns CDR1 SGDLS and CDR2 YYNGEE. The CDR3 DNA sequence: TGTGCCAGCAGCGCAGGACTAGCGGGAAACGGTGAGCAGTTCTTC. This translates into CASSAGLAGNGEQFF.

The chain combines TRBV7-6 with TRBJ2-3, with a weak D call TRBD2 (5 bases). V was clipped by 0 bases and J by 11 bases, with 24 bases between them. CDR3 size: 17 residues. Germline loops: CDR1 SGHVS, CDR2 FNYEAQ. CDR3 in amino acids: CASSLAPRPSEDGEQYF. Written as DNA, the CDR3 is TGTGCCAGCAGCTTAGCCCCTCGGCCGTCGGAGGATGGGGAGCAGTATTTT.

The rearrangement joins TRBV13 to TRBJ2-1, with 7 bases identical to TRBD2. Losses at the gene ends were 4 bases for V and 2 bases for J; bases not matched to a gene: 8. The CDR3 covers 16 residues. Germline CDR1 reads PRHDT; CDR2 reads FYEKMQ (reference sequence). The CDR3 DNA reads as TGTGCCAGCAGCTCGATGACTAGCCCCCCCTACAATGAGCAGTTCTTC. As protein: CASSSMTSPPYNEQFF.

The CDR3 DNA reads as TGTGCCAGCAGCCATAGTCCGGGTCAAGAGACCCAGTACTTC. Its translation is CASSHSPGQETQYF. The genes are TRBV14 and TRBJ2-5; no clear D. The V end was cut by 3 bases, the J end by 2 bases, with 10 bases between. This CDR3 region has 14 residues. Germline V gives CDR1 SGHDN, CDR2 FVKESK.